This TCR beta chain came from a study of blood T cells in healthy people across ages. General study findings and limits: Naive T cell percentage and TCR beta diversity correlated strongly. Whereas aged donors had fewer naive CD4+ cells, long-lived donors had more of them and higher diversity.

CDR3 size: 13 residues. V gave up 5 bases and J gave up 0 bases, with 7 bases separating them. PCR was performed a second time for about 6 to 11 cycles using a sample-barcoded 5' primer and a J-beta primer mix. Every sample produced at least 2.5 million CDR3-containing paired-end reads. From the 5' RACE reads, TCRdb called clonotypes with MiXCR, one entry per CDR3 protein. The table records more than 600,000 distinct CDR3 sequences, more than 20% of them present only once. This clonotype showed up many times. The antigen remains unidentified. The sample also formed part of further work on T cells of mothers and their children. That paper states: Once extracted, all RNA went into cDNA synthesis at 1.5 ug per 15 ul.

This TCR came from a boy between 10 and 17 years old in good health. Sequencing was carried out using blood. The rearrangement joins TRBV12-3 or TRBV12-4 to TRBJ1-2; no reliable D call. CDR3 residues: CASSGDSNYGYTF. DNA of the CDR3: TGTGCCAGCAGTGGGGATTCTAACTATGGCTACACCTTC.